The 4 T cell receptor beta chains listed next were all sequenced from one sample in a study of tumor-infiltrating lymphocytes in primary liver carcinoma. The researchers obtained blood RNA from unsorted whole blood and also extracted germline DNA. Researchers generated TCR beta cDNA from roughly 520 ng of total RNA, relying on a constant-region primer. It was through three nested multiplex PCR rounds of slightly modified ARM-PCR that TCR beta libraries arose. The two initial PCR rounds, roughly 9 cycles each, used TRBV1-TRBV30 forward and C-beta reverse primers. Via MiXCR, TCRdb re-called the multiplex PCR reads, giving one row per CDR3 protein. The repertoire holds 310,000 or so distinct CDR3 sequences, around three fifths seen once, with 6.5% in the top ten. Sequencing used peripheral blood. These receptors all come from a man in his forties with primary liver carcinoma and hepatitis B virus infection.

The chain links TRBV23-1 to TRBJ2-7; 8 nucleotides match TRBD2. TRBV23-1 is placed among ORFs of uncertain function. V lost 3 bases to trimming and J lost 3 bases; unmatched junction nucleotides: 10. This CDR3 has 16 amino acids. CDR3 amino acids: CASSQGCRSGNYEQYF. The CDR3 DNA sequence: TGCGCCAGCAGTCAGGGGTGTCGTAGCGGGAACTACGAGCAGTACTTC.

The V call is TRBV7-9, the J call TRBJ2-3; a possible D gene is TRBD2 (6 bases). Per the germline V gene, CDR1 is SEHNR and CDR2 is FQNEAQ (reference sequence). CDR3 length equals 16 residues. V lost 4 bases and J lost 2, with 16 bases in between. CDR3 sequence reads: CASSSPGLHHTDTQYF. The CDR3 DNA follows: TGTGCCAGCAGCTCTCCGGGACTCCACCACACAGATACGCAGTATTTT. Full variable domain (rest looked up from reference TRBV7-9 and TRBJ2-3): DTGVSQNPRHKITKRGQNVTFRCDPISEHNRLYWYRQTLGQGPEFLTYFQNEAQLEKSRLLSDRFSAERPKGSFSTLEIQRTEQGDSAMYLCASSSPGLHHTDTQYFGPGTRLTVL.

As regards this clonotype: A much larger clone lies a single base off, so this may be a read error. The V gene is TRBV12-3 or TRBV12-4, the J gene TRBJ2-3, with a possible D match to TRBD2 (6 bases). The CDR3 loop spans 16 amino acids. Trimming took off 0 bases at V and 3 bases at J, with 13 bases between the two ends. CDR3: CASSLAPGVDTDTQYF. CDR3 DNA: TGTGCCAGCAGTTTAGCCCCGGGAGTGGATACAGATACGCAGTATTTT.

On this clonotype itself: A read error may account for a junction end that differs from germline. The CDR3 region has the DNA TGCGCCAGCAGCTTGGAGGCGGGAGAATCGCGCGAGCGGTACTTC. Protein sequence: CASSLEAGESRERYF. The chain uses TRBV5-1 and TRBJ2-7; TRBD2 agrees at 7 bases. This CDR3 contains 15 residues. CDR1 and CDR2 (germline): SGHRS, YFSETQ.